The next 9 T cell receptor beta chains were all read from a single sample in a study of cytomegalovirus exposure and HLA in healthy donors. Researchers ran the PCR with 60 Vbeta and 13 Jbeta primers. The table came from immunoSEQ multiplex PCR; TCRdb's copy has only in-frame clones and leaves some out. Of 130,000 to 150,000 clones in the sample, over 70% are singletons; the top ten hold 5% to 6.5%. The source material was PBMCs. Every receptor here comes from a man under 40 in good health and CMV-seropositive.

The rearrangement links TRBV6-1 to TRBJ1-1, with a possible D match to TRBD1 (6 bases). Trimming shortened V by 7 bases and J by 1 base, and 16 bases separated the two germline ends. The CDR3 is 15 amino acids. Germline CDR1 reads MNHNS; CDR2 reads SASEGT. The CDR3 coding sequence is TGTGCCAGCATCGATTTCAGGGGAAGGAACACTGAAGCTTTCTTT. Its translation is CASIDFRGRNTEAFF.

J is TRBJ1-2 and V is TRBV27, with a weak D call TRBD1 (6 bases). This CDR3 contains 14 residues. Between the trimmed V and J ends, which lost 8 bases and 7 bases, there was a span of 20 bases. Germline V lookup: CDR1 MNHEY, CDR2 SMNVEV (reference sequence). The CDR3 nucleotides are TGTGCCAGCGGATTGTCAGGGGCCGGGGTTGGCTACACCTTC. Residues: CASGLSGAGVGYTF.

The chain joins TRBV20-1 to TRBJ2-1; D not resolved. The CDR3 consists of 10 residues. Germline V gives CDR1 DFQATT, CDR2 SNEGSKA (reference sequence). V dropped 8 bases and J dropped 10 bases, with 12 bases sitting between them. As DNA, the CDR3 is TGCAGTTTCTCCCGGTCGGAGCAGTTCTTC. It specifies CSFSRSEQFF.

The chain has TRBV11-2 and TRBJ2-3; no firm D call. The CDR3 totals 14 residues. V was cut by 4 bases and J by 6 bases, with 14 bases left in between. Germline CDR1 SGHAT, CDR2 FQNNGV. CDR3 DNA: TGTGCCAGCAGCTCTGTACTACTCCGCGATACGCAGTATTTT. Its protein product is CASSSVLLRDTQYF.

V and J are TRBV5-1 and TRBJ2-6; tentative D call: TRBD2 (5 bases). The CDR3 spans 13 residues. V shed 3 bases and J shed 8 bases, with 9 bases lying between them. Germline CDR1 and CDR2: SGHRS and YFSETQ. As DNA, the CDR3 is TGCGCCAGCAGCTCGGACTTGACCAACGTCCTGACTTTC. It encodes CASSSDLTNVLTF.

This chain uses TRBV7-9 with TRBJ1-3; D is ambiguous. The germline V and J ends were trimmed by 5 bases and 4 bases, with 12 bases remaining between them. CDR1 is SEHNR and CDR2 is FQNEAQ in the germline V gene (reference sequence). The CDR3 has 14 amino acids. The CDR3 region is CASSPSTEGNTIYF. The CDR3 nucleotides read TGTGCCAGCAGCCCTAGTACCGAGGGAAACACCATATATTTT.

This chain connects TRBV4-2 to TRBJ2-1, with TRBD2 matching over 8 bases. V shed 3 bases and J 6 bases; nucleotides not matched to a gene: 7. There are 15 residues in the CDR3. CDR1 and CDR2 from the germline V gene are LGHNA and YNFKEQ. The CDR3 sequence is CASSQGVAGTNEQFF. Here the CDR3 DNA reads TGTGCCAGCAGCCAGGGGGTAGCGGGGACCAATGAGCAGTTCTTC.

The V and J genes are TRBV9 and TRBJ2-3; TRBD2 matches at 7 bases. The germline CDR1 and CDR2 sequences are SGDLS and YYNGEE. The V gene end was trimmed by 6 bases and the J gene end by 4 bases; junction bases not matched to a gene: 8. This CDR3 comprises 14 residues. Written as DNA, the CDR3 is TGTGCCAGCACCGGGACTACGGGGGCAGATACGCAGTATTTT. It specifies CASTGTTGADTQYF. The full variable domain, its missing parts supplied by reference TRBV9 and TRBJ2-3, is DSGVTQTPKHLITATGQRVTLRCSPRSGDLSVYWYQQSLDQGLQFLIQYYNGEERAKGNILERFSAQQFPDLHSELNLSSLELGDSALYFCASTGTTGADTQYFGPGTRLTVL.

The CDR3 DNA sequence: TGTGCCAGCAGCTTAGAGCCGGTCACCGGGGAGCTGTTTTTT. It specifies CASSLEPVTGELFF. The chain links TRBV7-2 to TRBJ2-2; D is unclear. V lost 1 base to trimming and J lost 4 bases, with 7 bases between them. The CDR3 is 14 residues long. Germline V gives CDR1 SGHTA, CDR2 FQGNSA.